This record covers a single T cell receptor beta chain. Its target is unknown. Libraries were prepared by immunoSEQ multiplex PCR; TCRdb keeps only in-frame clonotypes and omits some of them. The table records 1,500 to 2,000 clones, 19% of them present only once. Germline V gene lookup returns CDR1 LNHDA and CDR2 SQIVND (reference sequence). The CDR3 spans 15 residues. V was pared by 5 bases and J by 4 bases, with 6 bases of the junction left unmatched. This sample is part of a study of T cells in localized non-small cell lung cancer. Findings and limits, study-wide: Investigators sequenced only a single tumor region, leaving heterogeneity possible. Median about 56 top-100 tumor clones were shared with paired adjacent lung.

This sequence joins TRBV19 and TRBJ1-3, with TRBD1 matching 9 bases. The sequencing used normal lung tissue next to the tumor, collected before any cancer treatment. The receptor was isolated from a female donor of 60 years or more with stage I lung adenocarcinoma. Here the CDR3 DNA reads TGTGCCAGTAGTCTAACAGGGGGCACAGGAAACACCATATATTTT. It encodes CASSLTGGTGNTIYF.